This T cell receptor (beta chain) was observed in a study of read filtering for tumor transcriptome and immune sequencing. The overall study: Whole-transcriptome libraries were prepared after DNase treatment.

Findings of the study overall: This fraction held mixed bone marrow immune cells after CD138-negative sorting. Even smaller IR-seq throughput identified most shared clonotypes. About 81.9% of IR-seq clonotypes had a single read, yet these held approximately 3.5% of reads.

Germline CDR1 reads SGHTA; CDR2 reads FQGNSA. This CDR3 has 13 residues. V dropped 5 bases and J dropped 13 bases, with 20 bases sitting between them. The library was built from roughly 400 ng RNA with molecular barcoded adaptors for alpha/delta and beta/gamma chains. TCRdb recomputed calls from the reads with MiXCR, one row per CDR3 protein. The repertoire holds around 41,000 distinct CDR3 sequences, with roughly 15% as singletons. Notes on this clonotype: Its antigen is still unknown.

This TCR derives from a donor aged 40 or over with multiple myeloma. The specimen sequenced was a population of CD138-negative cells sorted from bone marrow. The V call is TRBV7-2, the J call TRBJ2-5, with D possibly called TRBD1 or TRBD2 (5 bases each). This CDR3 reads CASSPGDRLRGYF. In DNA, the CDR3 is TGTGCCAGCAGCCCCGGGGACCGCTTGAGGGGGTACTTC.